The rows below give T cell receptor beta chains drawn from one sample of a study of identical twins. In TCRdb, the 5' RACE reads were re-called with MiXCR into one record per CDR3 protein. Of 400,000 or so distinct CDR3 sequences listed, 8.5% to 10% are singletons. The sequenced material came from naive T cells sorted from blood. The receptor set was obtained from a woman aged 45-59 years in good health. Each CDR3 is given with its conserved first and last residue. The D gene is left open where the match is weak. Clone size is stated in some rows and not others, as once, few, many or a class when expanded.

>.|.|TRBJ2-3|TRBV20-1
CSARASGSTDTQYF
TGCAGTGCTAGAGCAAGCGGTAGCACAGATACGCAGTATTTT
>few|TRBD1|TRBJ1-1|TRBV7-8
CASETGRQGSEAFF
TGTGCCAGTGAGACAGGGAGACAGGGAAGCGAAGCTTTCTTT
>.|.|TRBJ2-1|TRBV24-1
CATSGAVNGLNEQFF
TGTGCCACCAGTGGGGCTGTAAACGGGTTGAATGAGCAGTTCTTC
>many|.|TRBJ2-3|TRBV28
CASYQGVDTQYF
TGTGCCAGTTATCAGGGAGTAGATACGCAGTATTTT
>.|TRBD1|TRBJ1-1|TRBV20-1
CSARGSGRGRGGTMNTEAFF
TGCAGTGCTAGGGGGTCCGGCAGGGGGCGCGGAGGTACGATGAACACTGAAGCTTTCTTT
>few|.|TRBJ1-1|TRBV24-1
CAVRGGRSTEAFF
TGTGCCGTTAGAGGGGGAAGGAGTACTGAAGCTTTCTTT
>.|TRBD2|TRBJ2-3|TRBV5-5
CASSSEGGRAGDTQYF
TGTGCCAGCAGCAGCGAAGGCGGGAGGGCAGGAGATACGCAGTATTTT
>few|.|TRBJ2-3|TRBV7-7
CASSLVPGPFSTDTQYF
TGTGCCAGCAGCTTAGTTCCAGGCCCTTTCTCCACAGATACGCAGTATTTT
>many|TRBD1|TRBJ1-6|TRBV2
CASRPDRVVHSPLHF
TGTGCCAGCAGGCCGGACAGGGTTGTTCATTCACCCCTCCACTTT
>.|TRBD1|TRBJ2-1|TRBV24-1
CATSDWTGFDEQFF
TGTGCCACCAGTGATTGGACAGGGTTCGATGAGCAGTTCTTC
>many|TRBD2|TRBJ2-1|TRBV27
CASSSGSSYNEQFF
TGTGCCAGCAGTAGCGGGAGCTCCTACAATGAGCAGTTCTTC
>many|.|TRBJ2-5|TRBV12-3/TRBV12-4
CASSPGQTQYF
TGTGCCAGCAGCCCCGGCCAGACCCAGTACTTC
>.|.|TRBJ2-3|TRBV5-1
CASSLGWTGTDTQYF
TGCGCCAGCAGCTTGGGGTGGACAGGCACAGATACGCAGTATTTT
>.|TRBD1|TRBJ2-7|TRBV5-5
CASSLVGRGTYEQYF
TGTGCCAGCAGCTTGGTGGGCAGGGGGACGTACGAGCAGTACTTC
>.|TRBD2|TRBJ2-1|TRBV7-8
CASSLAYKRLADNEQFF
TGTGCCAGCAGCTTAGCGTATAAAAGGCTAGCGGACAATGAGCAGTTCTTC
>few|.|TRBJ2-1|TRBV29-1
CSVPVTNEQFF
TGCAGCGTTCCGGTTACCAATGAGCAGTTCTTC
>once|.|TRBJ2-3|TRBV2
CASSSISPDTQYF
TGTGCCAGCAGTTCGATAAGTCCAGATACGCAGTATTTT
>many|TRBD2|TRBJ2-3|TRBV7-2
CASSLASGRTDTQYF
TGTGCCAGCAGCTTAGCGAGCGGGAGAACAGATACGCAGTATTTT
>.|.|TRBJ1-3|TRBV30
CAWSVLGNTIYF
TGTGCCTGGAGTGTACTTGGAAACACCATATATTTT
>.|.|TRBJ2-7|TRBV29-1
CSVEVWPGADEQYF
TGCAGCGTTGAAGTATGGCCAGGGGCGGACGAGCAGTACTTC
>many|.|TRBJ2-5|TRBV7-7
CASSLGRRETQYF
TGTGCTAGCAGCTTAGGACGGAGGGAGACCCAGTACTTC
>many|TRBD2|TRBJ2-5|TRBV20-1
CSAGLAEETQYF
TGCAGTGCAGGACTAGCGGAAGAGACCCAGTACTTC